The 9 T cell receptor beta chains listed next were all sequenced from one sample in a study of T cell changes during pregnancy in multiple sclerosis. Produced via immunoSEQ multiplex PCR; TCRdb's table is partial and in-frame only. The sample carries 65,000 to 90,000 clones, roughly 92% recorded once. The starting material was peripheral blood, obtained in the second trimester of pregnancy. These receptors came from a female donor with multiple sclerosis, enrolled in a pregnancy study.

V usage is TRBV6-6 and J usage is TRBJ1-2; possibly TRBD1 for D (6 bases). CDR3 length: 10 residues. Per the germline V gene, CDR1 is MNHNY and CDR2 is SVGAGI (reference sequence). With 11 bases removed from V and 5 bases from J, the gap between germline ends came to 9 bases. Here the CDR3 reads CAAGEYGYTF. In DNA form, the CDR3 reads TGTGCCGCAGGGGAATATGGCTACACCTTC.

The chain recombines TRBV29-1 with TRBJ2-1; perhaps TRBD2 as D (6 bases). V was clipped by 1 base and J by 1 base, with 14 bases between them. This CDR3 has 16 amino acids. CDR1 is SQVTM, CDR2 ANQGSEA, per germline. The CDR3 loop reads CSVEVPLATSYNEQFF. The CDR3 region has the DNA TGCAGCGTTGAAGTCCCCCTAGCGACGTCCTACAATGAGCAGTTCTTC.

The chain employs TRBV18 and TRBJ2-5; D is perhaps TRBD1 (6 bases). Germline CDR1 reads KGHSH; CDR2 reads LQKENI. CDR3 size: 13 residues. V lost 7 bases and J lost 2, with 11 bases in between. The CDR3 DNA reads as TGTGCCAGCTTAGGGACACAACAAGAGACCCAGTACTTC. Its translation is CASLGTQQETQYF.

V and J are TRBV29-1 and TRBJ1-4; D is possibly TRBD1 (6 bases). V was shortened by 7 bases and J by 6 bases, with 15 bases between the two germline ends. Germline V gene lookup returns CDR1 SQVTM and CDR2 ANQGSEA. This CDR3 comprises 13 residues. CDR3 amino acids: CSAKGGEDEKLFF. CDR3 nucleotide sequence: TGCAGCGCCAAAGGGGGAGAAGATGAAAAACTGTTTTTT.

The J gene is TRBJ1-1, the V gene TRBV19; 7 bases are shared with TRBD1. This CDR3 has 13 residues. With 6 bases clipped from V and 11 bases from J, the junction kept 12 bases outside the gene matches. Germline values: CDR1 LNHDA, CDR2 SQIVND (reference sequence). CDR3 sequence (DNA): TGTGCCAGTAGACCCCCTACAGGGGTGTGGGCTTTCTTT. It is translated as CASRPPTGVWAFF.

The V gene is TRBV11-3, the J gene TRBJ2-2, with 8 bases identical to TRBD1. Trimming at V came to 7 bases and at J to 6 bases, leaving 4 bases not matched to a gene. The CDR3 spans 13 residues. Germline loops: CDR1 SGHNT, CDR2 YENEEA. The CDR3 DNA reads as TGTGCCAGCATAGGACAGGGAGCCGGGGAGCTGTTTTTT. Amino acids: CASIGQGAGELFF.

The CDR3 DNA reads as TGTGCCAGCTCCCCCCTTGCAGGGATGGAGACCCAGTACTTC. This translates into CASSPLAGMETQYF. The gene calls are TRBV18 and TRBJ2-5; TRBD1 is a possible D gene (5 bases). In germline, CDR1 is KGHSH, CDR2 LQKENI. V gave up 6 bases and J gave up 5 bases, with 16 bases separating them. This CDR3 is 14 amino acids long.

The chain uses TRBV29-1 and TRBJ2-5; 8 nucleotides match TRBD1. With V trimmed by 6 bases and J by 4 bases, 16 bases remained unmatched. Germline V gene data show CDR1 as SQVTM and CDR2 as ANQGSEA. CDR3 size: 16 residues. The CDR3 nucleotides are TGCAGCGTGAGTATATCCGGGACAGGTAGACGAGAGACCCAGTACTTC. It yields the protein CSVSISGTGRRETQYF.

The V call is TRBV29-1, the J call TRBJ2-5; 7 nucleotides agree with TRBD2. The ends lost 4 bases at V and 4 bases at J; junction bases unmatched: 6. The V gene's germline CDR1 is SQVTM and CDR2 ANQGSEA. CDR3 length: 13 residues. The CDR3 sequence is CSVGGGVGETQYF. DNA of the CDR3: TGCAGCGTTGGGGGGGGAGTCGGAGAGACCCAGTACTTC.